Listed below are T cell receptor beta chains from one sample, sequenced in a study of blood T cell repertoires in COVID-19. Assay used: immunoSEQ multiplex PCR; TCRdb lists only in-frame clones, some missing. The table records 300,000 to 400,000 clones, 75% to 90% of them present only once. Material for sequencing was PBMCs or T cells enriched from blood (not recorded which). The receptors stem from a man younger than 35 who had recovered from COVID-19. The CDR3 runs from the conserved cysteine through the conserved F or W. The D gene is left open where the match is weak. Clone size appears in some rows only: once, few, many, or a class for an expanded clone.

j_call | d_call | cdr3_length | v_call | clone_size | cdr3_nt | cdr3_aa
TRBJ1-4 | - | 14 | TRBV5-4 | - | TGTGCCAGCAGCAATACCGGAGAAGCCGAAAAACTGTTTTTT | CASSNTGEAEKLFF
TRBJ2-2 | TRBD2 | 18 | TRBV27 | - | TGTGCCAGCACTCAAGGGACTAGCGGGAGCCCTGAGACCGGGGAGCTGTTTTTT | CASTQGTSGSPETGELFF
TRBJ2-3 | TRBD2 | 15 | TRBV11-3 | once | TGTGCCAGCAGCTTAACCCAGCGGGGGGCCACCTCGCAGTATTTT | CASSLTQRGATSQYF
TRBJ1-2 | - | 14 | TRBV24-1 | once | TGTGCCACCAGTGACCCCGACTCCTGGGATGGCTACACCTTC | CATSDPDSWDGYTF
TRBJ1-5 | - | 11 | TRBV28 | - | TGTGCCAGCAGTAGCCCCCGGCCCCAGCATTTT | CASSSPRPQHF
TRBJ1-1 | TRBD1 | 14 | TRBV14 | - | TGTGCCAGCAGCCGAAGCGCAGGGGGCACTGAAGCTTTCTTT | CASSRSAGGTEAFF
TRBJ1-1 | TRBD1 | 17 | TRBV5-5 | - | TGTGCCAGCACCAACACCCACCCCCAGGGGGTAGTCACTGAAGCTTTCTTT | CASTNTHPQGVVTEAFF
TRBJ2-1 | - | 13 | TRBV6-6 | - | TGTGCCAGCAGTTACGTATCTAGCTTTGAGCAGTTCTTC | CASSYVSSFEQFF
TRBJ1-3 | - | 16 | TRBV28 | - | TGTGCCAGCAGTTTAGCTGCAGGGCCCTCTGGAAACACCATATATTTT | CASSLAAGPSGNTIYF
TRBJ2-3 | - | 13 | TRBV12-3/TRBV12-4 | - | TGTGCCAGCAGGCCGGCATCGGGTGGTACGCAGTATTTT | CASRPASGGTQYF
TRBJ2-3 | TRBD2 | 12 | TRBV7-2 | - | TGTGCCAGCAGCCGGGGGGGGAATACGCAGTATTTT | CASSRGGNTQYF
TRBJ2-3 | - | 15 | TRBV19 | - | TGTGCCAGTAGCTCCTTGTTCCGGAGCACAGATACGCAGTATTTT | CASSSLFRSTDTQYF
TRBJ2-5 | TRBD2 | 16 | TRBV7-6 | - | TGTGCCAGCAGCTTAAATAGCGGGTGGGTCCGTGAGACCCAGTACTTC | CASSLNSGWVRETQYF
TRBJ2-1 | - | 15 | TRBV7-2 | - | TGTGCCAGCAGCTGGGATGGGGGGTTCTACAATGAGCAGTTCTTC | CASSWDGGFYNEQFF
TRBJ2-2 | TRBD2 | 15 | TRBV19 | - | TGTGCCAGTAGTAGCGGACTAGCTAACACCGGGGAGCTGTTTTTT | CASSSGLANTGELFF
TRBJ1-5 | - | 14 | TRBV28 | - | TGTGCCAGCAGTTTACCCAGGGTGAGGCAGCCCCAGCATTTT | CASSLPRVRQPQHF
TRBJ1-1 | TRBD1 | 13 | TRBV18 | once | TGTGCCAGCTCAAGCGACAGGGCAACTGAAGCTTTCTTT | CASSSDRATEAFF
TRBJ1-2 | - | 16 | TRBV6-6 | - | TGTGCCAGCAGTTACGGGTTAGGGGTGACTAACTATGGCTACACCTTC | CASSYGLGVTNYGYTF
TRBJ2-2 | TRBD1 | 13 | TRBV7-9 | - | TGTGCCAGCAGGACAGGGGTAGCCGGGGAGCTGTTTTTT | CASRTGVAGELFF
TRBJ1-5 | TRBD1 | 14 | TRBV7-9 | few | TGTGCCAGCAGCTTGGGGACAGGCAATCAGCCCCAGCATTTT | CASSLGTGNQPQHF